Sequencing of this T cell receptor (beta chain) was carried out in a study of T-cell memory formation after mild COVID-19. Across the study: Clusters of TCRs were largely donor specific.

Germline assignment: CDR1 MNHEY and CDR2 SVGEGT. CDR3 length: 12 residues. Between the trimmed V and J ends, which lost 8 bases and 7 bases, there was a span of 12 bases. On this clonotype itself: Its target is unknown.

Study-wide results and limits: A balance of CD4 and CD8 characterized clones contracting day 15 to 85, whereas later expanders leaned CD4+.

The authors produced TCR alpha and TCR beta cDNA libraries with sample barcodes and UMIs by 5'RACE using constant-segment primers. Each CDR3 protein gets one entry after TCRdb re-called the 5' RACE reads with MiXCR. Among about 350,000 distinct CDR3 sequences listed, around 15% were seen once. This receptor was taken from a man between 18 and 35 years old who had mild COVID-19 (a few samples of this study predate the infection). Cell type and time point are not known. The material sequenced was PBMCs or a T cell subset sorted from them (not recorded which). The J gene is TRBJ1-5, the V gene TRBV6-2 or TRBV6-3; possibly TRBD1 for D (5 bases). Written as DNA, the CDR3 is TGTGCCAGCGGGGCAGGTAAGCAGCCCCAGCATTTT. Translated: CASGAGKQPQHF.